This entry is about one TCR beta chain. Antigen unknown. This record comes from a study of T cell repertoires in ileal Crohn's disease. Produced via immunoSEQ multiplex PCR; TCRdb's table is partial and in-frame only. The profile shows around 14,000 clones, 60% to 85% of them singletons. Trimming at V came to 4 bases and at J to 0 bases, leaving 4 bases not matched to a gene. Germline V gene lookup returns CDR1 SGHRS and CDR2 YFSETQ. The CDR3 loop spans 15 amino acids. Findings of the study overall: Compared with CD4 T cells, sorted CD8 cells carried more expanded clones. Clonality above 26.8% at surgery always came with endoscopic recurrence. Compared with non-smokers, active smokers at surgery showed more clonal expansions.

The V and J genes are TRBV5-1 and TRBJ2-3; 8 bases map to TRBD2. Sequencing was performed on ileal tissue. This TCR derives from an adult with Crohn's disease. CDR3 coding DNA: TGCGCCAGCAGCGGCGGGAGGACAAGCACAGATACGCAGTATTTT. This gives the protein CASSGGRTSTDTQYF.